The present TCR beta chain was sequenced within a study of blood T cell repertoires in COVID-19. V dropped 10 bases and J dropped 5 bases, with 21 bases sitting between them. CDR3 length equals 14 residues. Germline-derived CDR1 and CDR2 are SEHNR and FQNEAQ (reference sequence). Using immunoSEQ multiplex PCR, the repertoire was profiled, and TCRdb retains in-frame clones only, with some absent. The sample has approximately 260,000 clones, roughly 86% seen once. The genes are TRBV7-9 and TRBJ2-7; weak D call: TRBD2 (6 bases). The clonotype comes from a woman aged 35 to 49 with acute COVID-19. The specimen was PBMCs or T cells enriched from blood (not recorded which). The CDR3 reads CATSVTGRKNEQYF. Here the CDR3 DNA reads TGTGCCACCTCCGTGACGGGGAGGAAAAACGAGCAGTACTTC.